This T cell receptor beta chain derives from a study of T cells in Graves' hyperthyroidism and ophthalmopathy. Amplified TCR beta CDR3 regions derived from RNA transcripts. HTBI primers were used for first-round RT-PCR of the TCR CDR3. TCRdb called the multiplex PCR reads again in MiXCR, with one record for every CDR3 protein. The sample carries some 490,000 distinct CDR3 sequences, about 16% recorded once. This clonotype was counted many times. V dropped 3 bases and J dropped 4; count of bases not matched to a gene: 9. The CDR3 loop spans 15 amino acids. Germline CDR1 is DFQATT and CDR2 is SNEGSKA (reference sequence).

The source material was blood. V and J are TRBV20-1 and TRBJ2-3; 8 bases align to TRBD2. This TCR derives from a woman aged 30 to 39 with Graves' ophthalmopathy. DNA of the CDR3: TGCAGTGCTAGCGGGATAGCGGGATTTGCAGATACGCAGTATTTT. This translates into CSASGIAGFADTQYF.